The present entry profiles one TCR beta chain with its context. The antigen is undetermined. CDR1 and CDR2 (germline): MDHEN, SYDVKM. This CDR3 is built from 16 residues. Unmatched junction bases numbered 7, after V lost 9 bases and J lost 1 base. This specimen belongs to a study of graft-versus-host responses after intestinal transplantation. Study summary: The study gave all recipients anti-thymocyte globulin induction, then tacrolimus and steroids for 2 to 3 years.

Assay used: immunoSEQ multiplex PCR; TCRdb lists only in-frame clones, some missing. The data contain more than 65,000 clones, roughly 94% of them singletons. The sequence derives from a human donor who received an intestinal transplant. The material sequenced was unstimulated CD8+ T cells sorted from spleen or lymph node cells, taken before intestinal transplant. The chain employs TRBV28 and TRBJ2-6; 9 bases fit TRBD1. In nucleotides, the CDR3 is TGTGCCAGTCAAACCGGGACAGGGTCTGGGGCCAACGTCCTGACTTTC. It encodes CASQTGTGSGANVLTF.